This is a list of T cell receptor beta chains from one sample in a study of control samples from healthy donors and cancer patients. Method: immunoSEQ multiplex PCR; TCRdb's copy keeps in-frame clones and lacks some. The sample lists about 140,000 clones; roughly 89% were seen once. The source material was blood. These receptors all come from a man aged 18-30 years in good health. CDR3s include the opening cysteine and the closing phenylalanine or tryptophan. Each record gives: J gene, clone size, V gene, D gene, CDR3 DNA, CDR3 protein. The D gene is left open where the match is weak. The listing skips clone size in some rows; elsewhere it reads once, few, many or a size class.

TRBJ2-3	.	TRBV9	.	TGTGCCAGCAGCATAGGGTTATTTAGCACAGATACGCAGTATTTT	CASSIGLFSTDTQYF
TRBJ2-7	.	TRBV5-1	.	TGCGCCAGCAGCTCCATAGCGGATACCTACGAGCAGTACTTC	CASSSIADTYEQYF
TRBJ2-7	.	TRBV5-6	.	TGTGCCAGCAGCTTGGTCCCCAGGGAATACGAGCAGTACTTC	CASSLVPREYEQYF
TRBJ2-4	once	TRBV2	TRBD2	TGTGCCAGCAAGCAGGGCGGGGGGGCCAAAAACATTCAGTACTTC	CASKQGGGAKNIQYF
TRBJ2-2	.	TRBV7-9	.	TGTGCCAGCAGGCGGGGACAGCCTACCACCGGGGAGCTGTTTTTT	CASRRGQPTTGELFF
TRBJ1-2	.	TRBV7-2	.	TGTGCCAGCCAAGACCCGGGACACTTGACGGGTGGCTACACCTTC	CASQDPGHLTGGYTF
TRBJ2-7	.	TRBV5-1	.	TGCGCCAGCAGCTTCGAGGGTCCCTACGAGCAGTACTTC	CASSFEGPYEQYF
TRBJ2-5	once	TRBV5-1	TRBD2	TGCGCCAGCAGCTTGGGTAGCGGGGAGACCCAGTACTTC	CASSLGSGETQYF
TRBJ2-5	.	TRBV28	.	TGTGCCAGCAGTGACAGTACACCTCAAGAGACCCAGTACTTC	CASSDSTPQETQYF
TRBJ1-4	.	TRBV28	.	TGTGCCAGCAGTGTGATAGTTAGAAATGAAAAACTGTTTTTT	CASSVIVRNEKLFF
TRBJ1-1	.	TRBV12-5	.	TGTGCTAGTGGTCCACAAGTAGAACGGCTGAACACTGAAGCTTTCTTT	CASGPQVERLNTEAFF
TRBJ1-2	.	TRBV6-2/TRBV6-3	.	TGTGCCAGCAGTTACTCGGGGGCTCGCGGCTACACCTTC	CASSYSGARGYTF
TRBJ2-1	.	TRBV20-1	.	TGCGGGGTCAGAAACAATGAGCAGTTCTTC	CGVRNNEQFF
TRBJ1-5	.	TRBV19	.	TGTGCCAGTAGTATAGGATTGGGGAGGGATAATCAGCCCCAGCATTTT	CASSIGLGRDNQPQHF
TRBJ2-7	.	TRBV5-6	.	TGTGCCAGCAGCAAAATGCAGGGTAGGGGGTTAGTAGACGAGCAGTACTTC	CASSKMQGRGLVDEQYF
TRBJ1-6	.	TRBV7-9	.	TGTGCCAGCAGCCCGGCTACAGGGAATAATTCACCCCTCCACTTT	CASSPATGNNSPLHF
TRBJ1-2	once	TRBV4-1	.	TGCGCCAGCAGCCAAGAGGGTAGGACGAACTATGGCTACACCTTC	CASSQEGRTNYGYTF
TRBJ2-7	.	TRBV3-1/TRBV3-2	.	TGTGCCAGCAGCCAAGCCGGTAGCTACGAGCAGTACTTC	CASSQAGSYEQYF
TRBJ1-6	.	TRBV4-1	TRBD1	TGCGCCAGCAGCCTAGGGACAGCTAATTCACCCCTCCACTTT	CASSLGTANSPLHF
TRBJ1-5	once	TRBV6-1	.	TGTGCCAGCTTGGCAGTAGATAGCAATCAGCCCCAGCATTTT	CASLAVDSNQPQHF
TRBJ1-4	.	TRBV18	.	TGTGCCAGCTCACCAACGTTCGGGGGCGAAAAACTGTTTTTT	CASSPTFGGEKLFF
TRBJ1-1	.	TRBV3-1/TRBV3-2	.	TGTGCCAGCAGCCGGCCCACCGGGAGACCCGAACCTGAAGCTTTCTTT	CASSRPTGRPEPEAFF
TRBJ1-6	.	TRBV18	TRBD1	TGTGCCAGCTCACCACCGGGTGGGACAGGCAGCACCCTCCACTTT	CASSPPGGTGSTLHF
TRBJ1-1	.	TRBV5-1	.	TGCGCCAGCAGCCCTTCGGCGGGGCTGGGCACTGAAGCTTTCTTT	CASSPSAGLGTEAFF
TRBJ1-5	.	TRBV2	.	TGTGCCAGCAGTGGAGACAGGTATCAGCCCCAGCATTTT	CASSGDRYQPQHF
TRBJ1-1	.	TRBV23-1	.	TGCGCCAGCAGTCAATCAGGGAGTGAAGCTTTCTTT	CASSQSGSEAFF
TRBJ1-1	.	TRBV5-1	.	TGCGCCAGCAGCTCCAAGGTTGGGAACACTGAAGCTTTCTTT	CASSSKVGNTEAFF
TRBJ2-7	once	TRBV28	.	TGTGCCAGCGGAACTTTAACAGGGTACGAGCAGTACTTC	CASGTLTGYEQYF
TRBJ2-3	.	TRBV5-5	.	TGTGCCAGCAGCTGGGGGGGCACAGATACGCAGTATTTT	CASSWGGTDTQYF